This T cell receptor (beta chain) originates from a study of metastatic and nonmetastatic thyroid tumors. Study in general: Malignant and benign thyroid patients had repertoires compared in peripheral blood and tumor or nodule tissue. Study-wide results and caveats: Reports indicated that malignant thyroid tumors showed significantly higher TCR beta diversity than benign nodules did, in blood and tumor.

Thyroid surgery had not been preceded by any treatment in any patient. Per the germline V gene, CDR1 is MDHEN and CDR2 is SYDVKM. CDR3 length equals 14 residues. Unmatched junction bases numbered 1, after V lost 0 bases and J lost 2 bases. Original data processing: A distant-metastasis classifier for papillary thyroid cancer was built using CDR3 differences across clinicopathological groups. TCRdb ran MiXCR on the PCR reads. What appears here as the V and J calls and clone size reflects TCRdb's work, not the paper's. The table has around 52,000 clones, more than 25% seen once. This clone was seen just once. Its antigen is still unknown.

The chain joins TRBV28 to TRBJ2-7; 7 nucleotides agree with TRBD1. Sequenced: blood. The clonotype comes from a female donor with papillary thyroid cancer or a benign thyroid nodule (not recorded which). Some clones in this sample may be carry-over from other donors' samples. The CDR3 protein is CASSLWDRPYEQYF. CDR3 coding DNA: TGTGCCAGCAGTTTATGGGACAGGCCCTACGAGCAGTACTTC.